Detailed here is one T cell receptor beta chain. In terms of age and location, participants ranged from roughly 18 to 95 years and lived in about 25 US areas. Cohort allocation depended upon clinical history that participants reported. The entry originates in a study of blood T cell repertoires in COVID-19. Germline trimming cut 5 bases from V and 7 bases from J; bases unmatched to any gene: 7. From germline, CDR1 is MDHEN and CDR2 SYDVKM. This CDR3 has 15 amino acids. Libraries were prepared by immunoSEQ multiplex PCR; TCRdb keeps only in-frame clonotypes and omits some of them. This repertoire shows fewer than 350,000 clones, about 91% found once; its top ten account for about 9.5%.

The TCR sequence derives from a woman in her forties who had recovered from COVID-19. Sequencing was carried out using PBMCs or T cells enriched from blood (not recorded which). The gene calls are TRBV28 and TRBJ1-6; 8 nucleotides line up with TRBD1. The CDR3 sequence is CASSTTGVLNSPLHF. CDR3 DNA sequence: TGTGCCAGCAGTACGACAGGGGTTTTGAATTCACCCCTCCACTTT.